This TCR beta chain is from a study of T cell repertoires in cytomegalovirus infection. Overall study: In public TCR beta signatures, there were indications of both CMV infection and matching HLA type. Study-wide points: The ex vivo response was dominated by HLA-C-restricted CMV-specific TCR beta clonotypes.

TCRdb ran MiXCR on the reads and lists one entry per CDR3 protein. Of hundreds of thousands of distinct CDR3 sequences listed, roughly a quarter are singletons. This clonotype showed up just a few times. The antigen remains unidentified. CDR1 and CDR2 (germline): SGHVS, FNYEAQ. The CDR3 has 19 amino acids. Trimming took 3 bases from V and 7 from J; bases not matched to a gene: 23. The chain uses TRBV7-6 and TRBJ2-5; 7 bases line up with TRBD2. The clonotype originates from a human donor in good health (CMV status not recorded). Some clones in this sample may be carry-over from other donors' samples. The sample was CD8+ T cells from PBMCs. CDR3 residues: CASSFPREMSGDLIGTQYF. CDR3 nucleotide sequence: TGTGCCAGCAGCTTTCCCCGAGAGATGAGCGGGGATCTAATCGGGACCCAGTACTTC.